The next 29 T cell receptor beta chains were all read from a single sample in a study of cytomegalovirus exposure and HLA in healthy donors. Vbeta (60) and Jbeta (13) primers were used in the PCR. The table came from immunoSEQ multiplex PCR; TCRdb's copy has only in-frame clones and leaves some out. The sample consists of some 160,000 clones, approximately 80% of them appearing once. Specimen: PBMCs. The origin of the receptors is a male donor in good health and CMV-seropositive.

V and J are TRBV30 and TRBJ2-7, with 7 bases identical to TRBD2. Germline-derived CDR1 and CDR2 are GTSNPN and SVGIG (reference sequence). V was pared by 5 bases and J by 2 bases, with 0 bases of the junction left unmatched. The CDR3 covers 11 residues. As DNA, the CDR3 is TGTGCCTGGGGGGGGGCCTACGAGCAGTACTTC. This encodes CAWGGAYEQYF.

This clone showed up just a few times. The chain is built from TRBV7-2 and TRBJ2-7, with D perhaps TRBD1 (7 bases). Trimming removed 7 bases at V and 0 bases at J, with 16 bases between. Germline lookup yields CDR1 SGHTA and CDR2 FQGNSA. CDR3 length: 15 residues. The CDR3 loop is CASTWGDSGSYEQYF. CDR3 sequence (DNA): TGTGCCAGCACCTGGGGGGACAGCGGCTCCTACGAGCAGTACTTC.

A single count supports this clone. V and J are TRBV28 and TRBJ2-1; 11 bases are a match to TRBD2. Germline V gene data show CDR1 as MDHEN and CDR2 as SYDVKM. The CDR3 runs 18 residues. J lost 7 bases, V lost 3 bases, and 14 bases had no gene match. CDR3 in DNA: TGTGCCAGCAGTTTCCCGGGTATGGTAGCGGGAGGGCGGAATGAGCAGTTCTTC. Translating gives CASSFPGMVAGGRNEQFF.

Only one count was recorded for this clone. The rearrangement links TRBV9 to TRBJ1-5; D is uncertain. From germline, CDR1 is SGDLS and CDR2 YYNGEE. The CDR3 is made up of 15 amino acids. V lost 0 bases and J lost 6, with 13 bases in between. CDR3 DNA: TGTGCCAGCAGCGTAGCTGCAGATTATGGTCAGCCCCAGCATTTT. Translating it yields CASSVAADYGQPQHF.

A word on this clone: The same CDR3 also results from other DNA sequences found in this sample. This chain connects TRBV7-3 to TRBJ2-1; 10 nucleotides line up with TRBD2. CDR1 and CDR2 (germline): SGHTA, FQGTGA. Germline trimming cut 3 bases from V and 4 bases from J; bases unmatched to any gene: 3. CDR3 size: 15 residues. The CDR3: CASSFGLAVYNEQFF. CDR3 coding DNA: TGTGCCAGCAGCTTCGGACTAGCGGTGTACAATGAGCAGTTCTTC.

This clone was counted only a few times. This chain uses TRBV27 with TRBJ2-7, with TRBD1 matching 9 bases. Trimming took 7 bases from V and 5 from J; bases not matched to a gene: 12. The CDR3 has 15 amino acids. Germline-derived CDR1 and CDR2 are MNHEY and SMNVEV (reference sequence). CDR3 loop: CASKISGTGRDEQYF. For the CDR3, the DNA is TGTGCCAGCAAAATATCAGGGACAGGGCGCGACGAGCAGTACTTC.

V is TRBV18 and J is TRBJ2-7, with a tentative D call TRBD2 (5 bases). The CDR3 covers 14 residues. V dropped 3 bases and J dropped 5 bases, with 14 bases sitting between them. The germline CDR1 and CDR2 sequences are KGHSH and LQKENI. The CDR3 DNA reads TGTGCCAGCTCACCGCGTGAGGGAAGCAACGAGCAGTACTTC. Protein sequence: CASSPREGSNEQYF.

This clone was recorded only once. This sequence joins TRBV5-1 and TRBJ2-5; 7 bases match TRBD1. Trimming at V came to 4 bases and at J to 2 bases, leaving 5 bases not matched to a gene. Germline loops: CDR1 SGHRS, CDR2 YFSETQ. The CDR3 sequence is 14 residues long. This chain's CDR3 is CASSPGQLQETQYF. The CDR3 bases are TGCGCCAGCAGCCCGGGACAGTTACAAGAGACCCAGTACTTC.

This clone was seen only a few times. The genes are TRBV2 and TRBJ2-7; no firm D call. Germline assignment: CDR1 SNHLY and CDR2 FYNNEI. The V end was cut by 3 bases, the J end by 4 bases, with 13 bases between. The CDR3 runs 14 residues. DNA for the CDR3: TGTGCCAGCAGTGAGCCCCCCCGGTCATACGAGCAGTACTTC. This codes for CASSEPPRSYEQYF. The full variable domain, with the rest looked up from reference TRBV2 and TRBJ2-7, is EPEVTQTPSHQVTQMGQEVILRCVPISNHLYFYWYRQILGQKVEFLVSFYNNEISEKSEIFDDQFSVERPDGSNFTLKIRSTKLEDSAMYFCASSEPPRSYEQYFGPGTRLTVT.

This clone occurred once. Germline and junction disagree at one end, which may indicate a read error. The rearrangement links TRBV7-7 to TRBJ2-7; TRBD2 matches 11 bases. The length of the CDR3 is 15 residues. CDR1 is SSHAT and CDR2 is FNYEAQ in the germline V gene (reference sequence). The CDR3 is CASSPLAGAMYEQYF. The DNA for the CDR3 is TGTGCTAGCAGCCCACTAGCGGGAGCGATGTACGAGCAGTACTTC.

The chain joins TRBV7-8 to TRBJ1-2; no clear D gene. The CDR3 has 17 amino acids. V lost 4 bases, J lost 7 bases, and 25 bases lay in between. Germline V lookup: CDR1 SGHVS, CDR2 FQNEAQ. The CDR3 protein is CASSSPSDEVLPSGYTF. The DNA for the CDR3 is TGTGCCAGCAGCTCACCTTCGGATGAGGTTCTCCCCTCTGGCTACACCTTC. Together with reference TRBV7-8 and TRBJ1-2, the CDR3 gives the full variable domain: GAGVSQSPRYKVAKRGQDVALRCDPISGHVSLFWYQQALGQGPEFLTYFQNEAQLDKSGLPSDRFFAERPEGSVSTLKIQRTQQEDSAVYLCASSSPSDEVLPSGYTFGSGTRLTVV.

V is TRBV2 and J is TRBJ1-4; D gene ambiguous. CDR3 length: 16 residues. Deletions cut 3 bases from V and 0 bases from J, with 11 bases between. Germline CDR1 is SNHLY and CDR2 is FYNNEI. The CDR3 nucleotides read TGTGCCAGCAGTGATAGGTTGAGGGCAACTAATGAAAAACTGTTTTTT. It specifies CASSDRLRATNEKLFF.

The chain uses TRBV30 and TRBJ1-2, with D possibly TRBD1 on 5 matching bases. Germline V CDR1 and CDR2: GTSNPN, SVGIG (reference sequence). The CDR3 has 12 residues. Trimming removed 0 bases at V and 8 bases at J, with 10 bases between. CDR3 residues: CAWSVGAQGYTF. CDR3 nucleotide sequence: TGTGCCTGGAGTGTAGGGGCGCAGGGCTACACCTTC.

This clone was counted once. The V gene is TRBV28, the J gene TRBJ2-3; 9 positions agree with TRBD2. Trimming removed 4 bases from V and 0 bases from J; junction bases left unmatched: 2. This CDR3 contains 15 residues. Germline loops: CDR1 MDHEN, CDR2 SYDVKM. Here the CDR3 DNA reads TGTGCCAGCAGTTCTACTAGCGGGAGCACAGATACGCAGTATTTT. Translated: CASSSTSGSTDTQYF.

CDR3 bases: TGTGCCAGCAGCTTCCAGGGAGGAGAGACCCAGTACTTC. The encoded protein is CASSFQGGETQYF. This chain connects TRBV11-2 to TRBJ2-5, with a possible D match to TRBD2 (6 bases). The CDR3 sequence is 13 residues long. Germline V CDR1 and CDR2: SGHAT, FQNNGV. Trimming removed 3 bases at V and 4 bases at J, with 9 bases between.

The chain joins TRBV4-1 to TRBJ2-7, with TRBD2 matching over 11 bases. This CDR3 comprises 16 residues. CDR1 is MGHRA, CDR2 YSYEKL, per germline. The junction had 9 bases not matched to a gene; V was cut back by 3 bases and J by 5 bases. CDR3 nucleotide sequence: TGCGCCAGCAGCCATACCCGGACTAGCGGGTGGAACGAGCAGTACTTC. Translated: CASSHTRTSGWNEQYF.

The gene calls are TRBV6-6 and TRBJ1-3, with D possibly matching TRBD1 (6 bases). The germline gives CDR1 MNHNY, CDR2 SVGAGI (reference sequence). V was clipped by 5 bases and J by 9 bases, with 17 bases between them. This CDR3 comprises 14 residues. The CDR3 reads CASSLEGVAGTIYF. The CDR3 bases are TGTGCCAGCAGTCTAGAGGGGGTAGCGGGCACCATATATTTT.

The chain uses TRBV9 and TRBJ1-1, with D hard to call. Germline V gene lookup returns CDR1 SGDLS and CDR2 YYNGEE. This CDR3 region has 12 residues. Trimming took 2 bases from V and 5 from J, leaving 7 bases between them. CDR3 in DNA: TGTGCCAGCAGCGTCTCAGCGACTGAAGCTTTCTTT. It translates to CASSVSATEAFF.

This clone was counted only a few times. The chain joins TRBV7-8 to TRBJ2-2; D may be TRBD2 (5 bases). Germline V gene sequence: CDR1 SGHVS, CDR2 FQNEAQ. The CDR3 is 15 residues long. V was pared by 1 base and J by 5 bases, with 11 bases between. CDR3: CASSLVGSLTGELFF. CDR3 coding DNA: TGTGCCAGCAGCTTAGTGGGGAGCCTTACCGGGGAGCTGTTTTTT.

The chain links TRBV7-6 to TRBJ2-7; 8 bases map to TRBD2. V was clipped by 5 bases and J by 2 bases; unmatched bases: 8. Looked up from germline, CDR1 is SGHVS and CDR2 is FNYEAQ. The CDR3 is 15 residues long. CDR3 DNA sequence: TGTGCCAGCAGCCCACCGGGGGGGGTTCCCTACGAGCAGTACTTC. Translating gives CASSPPGGVPYEQYF.

CDR3 amino acids: CASKLMITDTQYF. CDR3 in DNA: TGTGCCAGCAAGCTAATGATAACAGATACGCAGTATTTT. The V and J genes are TRBV7-8 and TRBJ2-3; D is undetermined. The CDR3 totals 13 residues. V lost 7 bases and J 3 bases, leaving 11 bases between the germline ends. CDR1 and CDR2 from the germline V gene are SGHVS and FQNEAQ.

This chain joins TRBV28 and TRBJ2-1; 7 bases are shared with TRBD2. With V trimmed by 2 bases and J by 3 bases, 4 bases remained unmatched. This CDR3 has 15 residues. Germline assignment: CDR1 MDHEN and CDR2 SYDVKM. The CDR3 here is CASSLEAGVYNEQFF. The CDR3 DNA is TGTGCCAGCAGTTTAGAGGCGGGAGTCTACAATGAGCAGTTCTTC.

DNA for the CDR3: TGTGCCAGCAACCCGCCGGGCAATGAGCAGTTCTTC. Its protein product is CASNPPGNEQFF. V and J are TRBV11-1 and TRBJ2-1, with D unresolved. In germline, CDR1 is SGHAT, CDR2 FQDESV (reference sequence). Trimming took 7 bases from V and 6 from J, leaving 10 bases between them. This CDR3 spans 12 amino acids.

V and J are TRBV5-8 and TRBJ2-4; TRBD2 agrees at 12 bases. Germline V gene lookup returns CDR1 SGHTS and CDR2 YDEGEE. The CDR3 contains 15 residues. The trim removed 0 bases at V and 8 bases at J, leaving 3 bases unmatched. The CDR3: CASSLELAGGHIQYF. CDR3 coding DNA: TGTGCCAGCAGCTTGGAACTAGCGGGAGGACACATTCAGTACTTC.

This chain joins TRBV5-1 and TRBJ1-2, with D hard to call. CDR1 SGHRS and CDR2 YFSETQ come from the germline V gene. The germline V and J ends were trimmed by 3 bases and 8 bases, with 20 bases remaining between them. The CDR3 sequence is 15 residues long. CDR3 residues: CASSWEGGKGYGYTF. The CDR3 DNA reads TGCGCCAGCAGCTGGGAGGGCGGGAAGGGCTACGGCTACACCTTC. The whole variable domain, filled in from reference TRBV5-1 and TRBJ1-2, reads KAGVTQTPRYLIKTRGQQVTLSCSPISGHRSVSWYQQTPGQGLQFLFEYFSETQRNKGNFPGRFSGRQFSNSRSEMNVSTLELGDSALYLCASSWEGGKGYGYTFGSGTRLTVV.

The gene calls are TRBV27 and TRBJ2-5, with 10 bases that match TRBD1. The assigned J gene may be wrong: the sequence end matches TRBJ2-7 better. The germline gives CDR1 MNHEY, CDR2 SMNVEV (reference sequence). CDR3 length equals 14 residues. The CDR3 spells CASSLRDRGNEQYF. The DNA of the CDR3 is TGTGCCAGCAGTCTCCGGGACAGGGGCAACGAGCAGTACTTC.

DNA for the CDR3: TGTGCCAGCAGCTTAAGCTTAGCGGGAGCTGAGCAGTTCTTC. It translates to CASSLSLAGAEQFF. The chain employs TRBV11-3 and TRBJ2-1, with 9 bases aligning to TRBD2. CDR3 length: 14 amino acids. Looked up from germline, CDR1 is SGHNT and CDR2 is YENEEA. With 2 bases clipped from V and 9 bases from J, the junction kept 5 bases outside the gene matches.

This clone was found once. Here the CDR3 reads CASSPFGGTDTQYF. CDR3 bases: TGTGCCAGCTCACCTTTCGGGGGAACAGATACGCAGTATTTT. V is TRBV18 and J is TRBJ2-3; a possible D gene is TRBD2 (6 bases). This CDR3 contains 14 residues. V was trimmed by 3 bases and J by 3 bases, leaving 10 bases between them. CDR1 is KGHSH and CDR2 is LQKENI in the germline V gene. Based on the CDR3 plus reference TRBV18 and TRBJ2-3, the full variable domain is NAGVMQNPRHLVRRRGQEARLRCSPMKGHSHVYWYRQLPEEGLKFMVYLQKENIIDESGMPKERFSAEFPKEGPSILRIQQVVRGDSAAYFCASSPFGGTDTQYFGPGTRLTVL.

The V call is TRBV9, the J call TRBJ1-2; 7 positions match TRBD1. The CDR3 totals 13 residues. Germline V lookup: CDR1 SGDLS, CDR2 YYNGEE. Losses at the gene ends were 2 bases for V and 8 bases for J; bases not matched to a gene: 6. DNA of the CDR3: TGTGCCAGCAGCGTGAGGGGGCGAGGGGGCTACACCTTC. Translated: CASSVRGRGGYTF.